These 30 T cell receptor beta chains share one sample of origin, sequenced in a study of Ad26.COV2.S vaccination and SARS-CoV-2 variants. Assay: immunoSEQ multiplex PCR; the TCRdb copy retains only in-frame clones and omits some. The table shows roughly 420,000 clones, with 70% to 90% occurring only once. The treatment is: approximately 18 received Ad26.COV2.S at low or high dose, single or two shots; a few received placebo; per-sample allocation not given. It was on day 63 after the first vaccine or placebo injection that samples were taken. The sample consisted of peripheral blood, taken in a trial of Ad26.COV2.S vaccine versus placebo. Receptor source: a person between 18 and 60 years old who received the Ad26.COV2.S COVID-19 vaccine or a placebo.

The genes are TRBV7-3 and TRBJ1-3; D unclear. The germline CDR1 and CDR2 sequences are SGHTA and FQGTGA. Trimming stripped 0 bases from V and 2 bases from J, with 2 bases between. The CDR3 is made up of 13 amino acids. For the CDR3, the DNA is TGTGCCAGCAGCTTAACCCCTGGAAACACCATATATTTT. It translates to CASSLTPGNTIYF.

This clone was picked up one time. The chain combines TRBV4-1 with TRBJ2-2, with 7 bases fitting TRBD1. This CDR3 region has 15 residues. The germline gives CDR1 MGHRA, CDR2 YSYEKL. The ends lost 4 bases at V and 3 bases at J; junction bases unmatched: 5. This CDR3 is CASSRTGGDTGELFF. In DNA, the CDR3 is TGCGCCAGCAGCCGGACAGGCGGCGACACCGGGGAGCTGTTTTTT.

The V and J genes are TRBV19 and TRBJ1-2, with unresolved D. CDR1 is LNHDA, CDR2 SQIVND, per germline (reference sequence). The CDR3 length is 13 residues. Trimming removed 5 bases from V and 3 bases from J, with 10 bases in between. CDR3 coding DNA: TGTGCCAGTAGTTATTGGGTCGACTATGGCTACACCTTC. Protein: CASSYWVDYGYTF.

This chain joins TRBV18 and TRBJ2-2; D gene uncertain. Germline CDR1 is KGHSH and CDR2 is LQKENI. This CDR3 spans 13 amino acids. V was cut by 1 base and J by 8 bases, with 8 bases left in between. In DNA form, the CDR3 reads TGTGCCAGCTCACCACAACCGCCGGGGGAGCTGTTTTTT. Translating gives CASSPQPPGELFF. The complete variable domain, with remaining parts taken from reference TRBV18 and TRBJ2-2, reads NAGVMQNPRHLVRRRGQEARLRCSPMKGHSHVYWYRQLPEEGLKFMVYLQKENIIDESGMPKERFSAEFPKEGPSILRIQQVVRGDSAAYFCASSPQPPGELFFGEGSRLTVL.

This clone was recorded once. The chain employs TRBV30 and TRBJ2-7, with a tentative D call TRBD2 (7 bases). The CDR3 is made up of 12 amino acids. Germline V lookup: CDR1 GTSNPN, CDR2 SVGIG (reference sequence). The V and J ends lost 6 bases and 7 bases respectively, with 16 bases between them. This chain's CDR3 is CACLQQGGEQYF. The CDR3 bases are TGTGCCTGCTTGCAACAGGGAGGGGAGCAGTACTTC.

The chain couples TRBV5-6 to TRBJ1-5; tentatively, D is TRBD1 (6 bases). With 4 bases removed from V and 4 bases from J, the gap between germline ends came to 15 bases. The germline CDR1 and CDR2 sequences are SGHDT and YYEEEE. This CDR3 has 15 residues. The CDR3 reads CASSRTGSLNQPQHF. The CDR3 DNA reads TGTGCCAGCAGCAGAACAGGGAGTTTGAATCAGCCCCAGCATTTT.

J is TRBJ1-3 and V is TRBV10-3; no firm D call. Trimming took off 3 bases at V and 8 bases at J, with 14 bases between the two ends. Germline assignment: CDR1 ENHRY and CDR2 SYGVKD. This CDR3 region has 14 residues. CDR3 loop: CAISDPEGADTIYF. CDR3 DNA: TGTGCCATCAGTGACCCCGAGGGAGCGGACACCATATATTTT.

The J gene is TRBJ1-4, the V gene TRBV7-9; 7 positions agree with TRBD1. The CDR3 consists of 15 residues. Looked up from germline, CDR1 is SEHNR and CDR2 is FQNEAQ (reference sequence). The trim removed 5 bases at V and 4 bases at J, leaving 7 bases unmatched. CDR3 protein: CASSPRGQGNEKLFF. In DNA, the CDR3 is TGTGCCAGCAGCCCTAGGGGGCAGGGTAATGAAAAACTGTTTTTT.

The chain links TRBV18 to TRBJ1-1, with a tentative D call TRBD1 (5 bases). The V gene lost 2 bases and the J gene lost 3 bases, with 10 bases spanning the gap. Germline assignment: CDR1 KGHSH and CDR2 LQKENI. The CDR3 spans 14 residues. In DNA form, the CDR3 reads TGTGCCAGCTCACCAGAGGCGGGGGACACTGAAGCTTTCTTT. It encodes CASSPEAGDTEAFF.

In DNA, the CDR3 is TGTGCCAGCAGCTCGCGGACTAGCGGGGGGCACTACAATGAGCAGTTCTTC. Its protein is CASSSRTSGGHYNEQFF. The genes are TRBV7-2 and TRBJ2-1, with 14 bases fitting TRBD2. Germline loops: CDR1 SGHTA, CDR2 FQGNSA. Trimming at V came to 4 bases and at J to 3 bases, leaving 5 bases not matched to a gene. This CDR3 has 17 residues.

The chain is built from TRBV7-9 and TRBJ1-4; 10 bases align to TRBD1. The CDR3 contains 16 residues. Germline CDR1 reads SEHNR; CDR2 reads FQNEAQ (reference sequence). V dropped 5 bases and J dropped 6; count of bases not matched to a gene: 9. In DNA, the CDR3 is TGTGCCAGCAGCCCGGTTCGACAGGGGGCAGATGAAAAACTGTTTTTT. It codes for CASSPVRQGADEKLFF.

The V and J genes are TRBV19 and TRBJ2-7; possibly TRBD1 or TRBD2 for D (5 bases each). Trimming shortened V by 5 bases and J by 7 bases, and 12 bases separated the two germline ends. Germline CDR1 reads LNHDA; CDR2 reads SQIVND (reference sequence). CDR3 length: 12 residues. The CDR3 sequence: CASSDGTVEQYF. The CDR3 DNA sequence: TGTGCCAGTAGTGACGGGACGGTGGAGCAGTACTTC. The full variable domain, in which reference TRBV19 and TRBJ2-7 provide the parts outside the CDR3, is DGGITQSPKYLFRKEGQNVTLSCEQNLNHDAMYWYRQDPGQGLRLIYYSQIVNDFQKGDIAEGYSVSREKKESFPLTVTSAQKNPTAFYLCASSDGTVEQYFGPGTRLTVT.

This clone was seen once. V is TRBV4-1 and J is TRBJ2-1; D is possibly TRBD1 (6 bases). Trimming shortened V by 3 bases and J by 3 bases, and 15 bases separated the two germline ends. Germline CDR1 reads MGHRA; CDR2 reads YSYEKL. The CDR3 covers 16 residues. The CDR3 sequence is CASSQEQGANYNEQFF. In DNA, the CDR3 is TGCGCCAGCAGCCAGGAACAGGGAGCCAACTACAATGAGCAGTTCTTC.

This chain joins TRBV10-3 and TRBJ2-7; the match to TRBD1 covers 7 bases. Germline CDR1 and CDR2: ENHRY and SYGVKD. The trim removed 4 bases at V and 1 base at J, leaving 4 bases unmatched. This CDR3 is 14 amino acids long. The CDR3 here is CAISGGQNSYEQYF. In DNA form, the CDR3 reads TGTGCCATCAGTGGGGGACAGAATTCCTACGAGCAGTACTTC.

This clone was detected ten times or more. As DNA, the CDR3 is TGTGCCAGCAGCCCCAGACTAGCGGGGGGGCTTGATCCCGGGGAGCTGTTTTTT. It yields the protein CASSPRLAGGLDPGELFF. This sequence joins TRBV5-5 and TRBJ2-2; 14 nucleotides line up with TRBD2. V lost 4 bases and J lost 6; bases outside the gene matches: 11. The CDR3 is 18 amino acids. Germline CDR1 SGHKS, CDR2 YYEKEE (reference sequence).

This chain joins TRBV27 and TRBJ1-2; possible D gene TRBD1, 5 bases. This CDR3 spans 13 amino acids. V gave up 6 bases and J gave up 0 bases, with 8 bases separating them. Germline values: CDR1 MNHEY, CDR2 SMNVEV (reference sequence). This CDR3 is CASSRGPNYGYTF. The CDR3 DNA reads as TGTGCCAGCAGCCGGGGCCCTAACTATGGCTACACCTTC.

The CDR3 is CASSSPLGGYEQYF. CDR3 nucleotides: TGTGCCAGCAGCTCGCCTCTTGGTGGCTACGAGCAGTACTTC. V gene TRBV7-2 combines with J gene TRBJ2-7; D is unclear. V lost 4 bases, J lost 3 bases, and 13 bases lay in between. The germline V gene has CDR1 SGHTA and CDR2 FQGNSA. This CDR3 is built from 14 residues.

The chain recombines TRBV15 with TRBJ1-1, with 9 bases fitting TRBD1. Germline loops: CDR1 LNHNV, CDR2 YYDKDF (reference sequence). The CDR3 totals 16 residues. Losses at the gene ends were 0 bases for V and 0 bases for J; bases not matched to a gene: 2. The CDR3 sequence is CATSRDRQGVNTEAFF. CDR3 coding DNA: TGTGCCACCAGCAGAGATCGACAGGGGGTGAACACTGAAGCTTTCTTT.

The chain couples TRBV18 to TRBJ1-5; D is ambiguous. V was clipped by 3 bases and J by 7 bases, with 10 bases between them. Germline V gene sequence: CDR1 KGHSH, CDR2 LQKENI. The CDR3 sequence is 13 residues long. DNA for the CDR3: TGTGCCAGCTCACCTCGGCCGGACCAGCCCCAGCATTTT. Its protein product is CASSPRPDQPQHF.

The chain recombines TRBV18 with TRBJ2-5; 7 bases agree with TRBD1. The V gene end was trimmed by 5 bases and the J gene end by 1 base; junction bases not matched to a gene: 10. The CDR3 loop spans 16 amino acids. The germline V gene has CDR1 KGHSH and CDR2 LQKENI. The DNA for the CDR3 is TGTGCCAGCTCAAGCGCCAAAACAGGGGTCCAAGAGACCCAGTACTTC. Translated, it gives CASSSAKTGVQETQYF.

V and J are TRBV24-1 and TRBJ2-1, with 8 nucleotides matching TRBD2. Germline CDR1 and CDR2: KGHDR and SFDVKD. CDR3 length: 15 amino acids. Trimming took 1 base from V and 4 from J; bases not matched to a gene: 2. Here the CDR3 DNA reads TGTGCCACCAGTGATTTTAGCGGGGCTTACAATGAGCAGTTCTTC. It is translated as CATSDFSGAYNEQFF.

In its sample, this clone was seen a few times. The chain recombines TRBV2 with TRBJ2-2; a weak D match, TRBD1 (5 bases). The CDR3 loop spans 14 amino acids. CDR1 is SNHLY, CDR2 FYNNEI, per germline. V lost 7 bases and J lost 3, with 12 bases in between. CDR3 amino acids: CASMVDRHTGELFF. The CDR3 nucleotides read TGTGCCAGCATGGTTGACAGACACACCGGGGAGCTGTTTTTT.

The CDR3 nucleotides read TGTGCCAGCAGCCTCGGGACAGGGACCTACAATGAGCAGTTCTTC. Protein product: CASSLGTGTYNEQFF. V gene TRBV7-9 combines with J gene TRBJ2-1; 9 bases line up with TRBD1. This CDR3 has 15 residues. V dropped 5 bases and J dropped 2; count of bases not matched to a gene: 4. The germline CDR1 and CDR2 sequences are SEHNR and FQNEAQ (reference sequence).

The genes are TRBV7-2 and TRBJ2-7, with D uncertain. The CDR3 length is 15 residues. Germline V gene sequence: CDR1 SGHTA, CDR2 FQGNSA. V shed 5 bases and J shed 5 bases, with 19 bases lying between them. The CDR3 region is CASSPDSGPINEQYF. The CDR3 coding sequence is TGTGCCAGCAGCCCAGATAGTGGCCCTATAAACGAGCAGTACTTC.

This clone appeared a single time. The genes are TRBV5-1 and TRBJ2-2; 7 nucleotides align to TRBD1. V lost 0 bases to trimming and J lost 5 bases; unmatched junction nucleotides: 7. The CDR3 has 16 amino acids. Germline V gives CDR1 SGHRS, CDR2 YFSETQ. The CDR3 spells CASSLAPGGSTGELFF. CDR3 in DNA: TGCGCCAGCAGCTTGGCACCAGGGGGTTCGACCGGGGAGCTGTTTTTT. Supplemented by reference TRBV5-1 and TRBJ2-2, the full variable domain reads KAGVTQTPRYLIKTRGQQVTLSCSPISGHRSVSWYQQTPGQGLQFLFEYFSETQRNKGNFPGRFSGRQFSNSRSEMNVSTLELGDSALYLCASSLAPGGSTGELFFGEGSRLTVL.

The V and J genes are TRBV6-2 or TRBV6-3 and TRBJ2-7, with 7 bases matching TRBD1. J gave up 6 bases and V 2 bases, and 1 base lay outside the gene matches. The CDR3 has 12 residues. Germline CDR1 reads MNHEY; CDR2 reads SVGEGT. The CDR3 sequence is CASSYAGGEQYF. CDR3 DNA: TGTGCCAGCAGTTACGCAGGGGGCGAGCAGTACTTC.

This clone showed up just once. CDR3 residues: CASSLGGRAAEAFF. In DNA, the CDR3 is TGTGCCAGCAGTTTAGGAGGCAGGGCGGCTGAAGCTTTCTTT. V usage is TRBV28 and J usage is TRBJ1-1, with a possible D match to TRBD1 (5 bases). The CDR3 is made up of 14 amino acids. Germline V gives CDR1 MDHEN, CDR2 SYDVKM. V was trimmed by 2 bases and J by 6 bases, leaving 13 bases between them. Full variable domain (outside the CDR3, taken from reference TRBV28 and TRBJ1-1): DVKVTQSSRYLVKRTGEKVFLECVQDMDHENMFWYRQDPGLGLRLIYFSYDVKMKEKGDIPEGYSVSREKKERFSLILESASTNQTSMYLCASSLGGRAAEAFFGQGTRLTVV.

This chain connects TRBV6-5 to TRBJ1-1, with D unclear. There are 13 residues in the CDR3. The V gene lost 6 bases and the J gene lost 0 bases, with 8 bases spanning the gap. The germline CDR1 and CDR2 sequences are MNHEY and SVGAGI. The CDR3, as DNA: TGTGCCAGCAGACACATTATGAACACTGAAGCTTTCTTT. The encoded protein is CASRHIMNTEAFF.

The chain uses TRBV9 and TRBJ2-3; D gene uncertain. Germline CDR1 reads SGDLS; CDR2 reads YYNGEE. V lost 0 bases to trimming and J lost 8 bases, with 10 bases between them. There are 13 residues in the CDR3. This CDR3 reads CASSVGSKLTQYF. The CDR3 coding sequence is TGTGCCAGCAGCGTAGGGAGCAAGCTTACGCAGTATTTT. Full variable domain (missing parts from reference TRBV9 and TRBJ2-3): DSGVTQTPKHLITATGQRVTLRCSPRSGDLSVYWYQQSLDQGLQFLIQYYNGEERAKGNILERFSAQQFPDLHSELNLSSLELGDSALYFCASSVGSKLTQYFGPGTRLTVL.

The J gene is TRBJ2-1, the V gene TRBV7-3, with TRBD1 matching over 8 bases. CDR3 size: 14 residues. J gave up 4 bases and V 5 bases, and 4 bases lay outside the gene matches. The germline CDR1 and CDR2 sequences are SGHTA and FQGTGA. DNA for the CDR3: TGTGCCAGCAGCCTGGGGACAGGTTACAATGAGCAGTTCTTC. Translated: CASSLGTGYNEQFF.